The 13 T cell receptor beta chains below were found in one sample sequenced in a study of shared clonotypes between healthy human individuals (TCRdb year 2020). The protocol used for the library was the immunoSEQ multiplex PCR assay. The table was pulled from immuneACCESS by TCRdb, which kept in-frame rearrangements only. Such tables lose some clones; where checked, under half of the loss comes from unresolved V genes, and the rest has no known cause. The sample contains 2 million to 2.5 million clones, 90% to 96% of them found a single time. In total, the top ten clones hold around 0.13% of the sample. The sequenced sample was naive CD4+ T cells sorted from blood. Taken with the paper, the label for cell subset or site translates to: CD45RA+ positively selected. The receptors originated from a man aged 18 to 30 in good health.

CDR3 coding DNA: TGTGCCAGCAGGCTAGCGGGAGGGAAGGATACGCAGTATTTT. Its translation: CASRLAGGKDTQYF. The chain couples TRBV6-1 to TRBJ2-3; 12 bases are a match to TRBD2. Trimming cost V 6 bases and J 6 bases; bases outside gene matches: 4. The CDR3 length is 14 residues. CDR1 and CDR2 (germline): MNHNS, SASEGT.

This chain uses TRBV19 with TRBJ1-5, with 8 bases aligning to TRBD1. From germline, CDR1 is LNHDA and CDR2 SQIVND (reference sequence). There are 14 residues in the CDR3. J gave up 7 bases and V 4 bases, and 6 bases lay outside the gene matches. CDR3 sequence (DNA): TGTGCCAGTAGTACGGGACAGGAAATCCAGCCCCAGCATTTT. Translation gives CASSTGQEIQPQHF.

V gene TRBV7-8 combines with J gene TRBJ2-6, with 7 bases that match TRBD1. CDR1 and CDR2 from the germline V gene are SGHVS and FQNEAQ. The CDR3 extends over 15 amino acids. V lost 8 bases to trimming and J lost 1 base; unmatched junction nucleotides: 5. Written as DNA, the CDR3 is TGTGCCAGCGGCAGGGGGATTTCTGGGGCCAACGTCCTGACTTTC. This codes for CASGRGISGANVLTF. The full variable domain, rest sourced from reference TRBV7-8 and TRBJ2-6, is GAGVSQSPRYKVAKRGQDVALRCDPISGHVSLFWYQQALGQGPEFLTYFQNEAQLDKSGLPSDRFFAERPEGSVSTLKIQRTQQEDSAVYLCASGRGISGANVLTFGAGSRLTVL.

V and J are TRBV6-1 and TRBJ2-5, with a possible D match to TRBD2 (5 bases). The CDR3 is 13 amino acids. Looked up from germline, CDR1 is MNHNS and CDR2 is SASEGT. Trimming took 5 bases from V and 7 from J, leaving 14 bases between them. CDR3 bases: TGTGCCAGCAGTAGTTTGAATGCGGGGACCCAGTACTTC. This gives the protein CASSSLNAGTQYF.

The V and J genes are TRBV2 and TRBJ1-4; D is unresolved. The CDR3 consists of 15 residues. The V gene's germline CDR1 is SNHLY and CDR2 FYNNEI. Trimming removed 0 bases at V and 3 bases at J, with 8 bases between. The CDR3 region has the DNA TGTGCCAGCAGTGAAGCGGGTTTAGCTAATGAAAAACTGTTTTTT. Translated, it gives CASSEAGLANEKLFF.

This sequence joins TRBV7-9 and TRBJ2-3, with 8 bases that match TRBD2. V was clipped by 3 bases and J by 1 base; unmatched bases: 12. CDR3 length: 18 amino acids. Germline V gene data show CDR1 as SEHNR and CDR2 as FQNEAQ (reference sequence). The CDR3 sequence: CASSFHRGLSGGTDTQYF. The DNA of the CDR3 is TGTGCCAGCAGCTTCCACCGGGGGCTTAGCGGGGGCACAGATACGCAGTATTTT. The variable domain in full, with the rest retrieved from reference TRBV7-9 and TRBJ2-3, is DTGVSQNPRHKITKRGQNVTFRCDPISEHNRLYWYRQTLGQGPEFLTYFQNEAQLEKSRLLSDRFSAERPKGSFSTLEIQRTEQGDSAMYLCASSFHRGLSGGTDTQYFGPGTRLTVL.

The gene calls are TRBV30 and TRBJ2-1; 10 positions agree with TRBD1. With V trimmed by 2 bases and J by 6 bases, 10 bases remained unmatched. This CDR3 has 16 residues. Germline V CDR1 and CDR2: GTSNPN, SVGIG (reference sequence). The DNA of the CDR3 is TGTGCCTGGAGTACTTTAAGGGACAGGGGAATCAATGAGCAGTTCTTC. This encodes CAWSTLRDRGINEQFF.

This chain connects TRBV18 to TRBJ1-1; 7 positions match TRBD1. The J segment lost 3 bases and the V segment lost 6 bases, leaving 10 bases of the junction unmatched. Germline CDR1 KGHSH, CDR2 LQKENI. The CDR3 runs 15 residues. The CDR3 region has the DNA TGTGCCAGCTCGGAACACAGGGGAATGGACACTGAAGCTTTCTTT. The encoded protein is CASSEHRGMDTEAFF.

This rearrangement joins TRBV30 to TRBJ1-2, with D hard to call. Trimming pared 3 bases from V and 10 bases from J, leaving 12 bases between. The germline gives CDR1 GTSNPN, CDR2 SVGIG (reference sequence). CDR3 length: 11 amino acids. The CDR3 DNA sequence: TGTGCCTGGAGATCCGGCGGGAACTACACCTTC. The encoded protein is CAWRSGGNYTF. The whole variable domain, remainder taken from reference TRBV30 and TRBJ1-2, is SQTIHQWPATLVQPVGSPLSLECTVEGTSNPNLYWYRQAAGRGLQLLFYSVGIGQISSEVPQNLSASRPQDRQFILSSKKLLLSDSGFYLCAWRSGGNYTFGSGTRLTVV.

CDR3 sequence: CASSLDGEQFF. CDR3 DNA sequence: TGTGCCAGCAGCTTAGACGGAGAGCAGTTCTTC. This chain joins TRBV11-2 and TRBJ2-1; D is undetermined. The CDR3 sequence is 11 residues long. The germline V gene encodes CDR1 SGHAT and CDR2 FQNNGV. V shed 0 bases and J shed 10 bases, with 4 bases lying between them.

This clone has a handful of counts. CDR3 loop: CASSLHGGLTAPEAFF. DNA for the CDR3: TGTGCCAGCAGTTTACACGGGGGCCTGACAGCTCCTGAAGCTTTCTTT. The chain joins TRBV28 to TRBJ1-1; TRBD1 is a possible D gene (6 bases). The CDR3 is 16 residues long. V shed 2 bases and J shed 6 bases, with 19 bases lying between them. Germline V lookup: CDR1 MDHEN, CDR2 SYDVKM.

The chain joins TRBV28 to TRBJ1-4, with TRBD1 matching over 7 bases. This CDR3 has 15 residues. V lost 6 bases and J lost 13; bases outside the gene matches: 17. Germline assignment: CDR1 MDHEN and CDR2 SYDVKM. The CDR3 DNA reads TGTGCCAGCAGCACCCCGGTGCCAGGGGGTGGGGTACTGTTTTTT. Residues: CASSTPVPGGGVLFF.

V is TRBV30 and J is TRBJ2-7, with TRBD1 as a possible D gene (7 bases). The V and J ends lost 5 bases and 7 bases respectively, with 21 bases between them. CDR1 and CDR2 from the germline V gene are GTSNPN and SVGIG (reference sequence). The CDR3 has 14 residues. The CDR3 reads CAWLPVEGAGEQYF. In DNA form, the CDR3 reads TGTGCCTGGCTCCCGGTGGAGGGGGCCGGGGAGCAGTACTTC.